A single sample gave rise to the 5 T cell receptor beta chains below, sequenced in a study. TCRdb called the RT-PCR reads again in MiXCR, with one record for every CDR3 protein. The sample lists about 700,000 distinct CDR3 sequences; about 14% were seen once. The sample consisted of memory CD4+ T cells from blood. The receptors were sampled from a female donor in good health, serving as a healthy control.

The chain combines TRBV4-3 with TRBJ1-1; 7 bases are a match to TRBD1. The germline gives CDR1 LGHNA, CDR2 YSLEER. The CDR3 is 15 residues long. V was clipped by 1 base and J by 3 bases; unmatched bases: 5. The CDR3 here is CASSQGQGGYTEAFF. The DNA of the CDR3 is TGCGCCAGCAGCCAAGGACAGGGAGGGTACACTGAAGCTTTCTTT.

This clonotype was observed a few times. V usage is TRBV20-1 and J usage is TRBJ1-5; 10 bases are a match to TRBD1. The CDR3 has 15 amino acids. J lost 7 bases, V lost 4 bases, and 10 bases had no gene match. Germline loops: CDR1 DFQATT, CDR2 SNEGSKA (reference sequence). CDR3 sequence: CSATKGTGVQQPQHF. CDR3 coding DNA: TGCAGTGCTACAAAGGGGACAGGGGTTCAACAGCCCCAGCATTTT.

The V call is TRBV20-1, the J call TRBJ2-7, with D perhaps assigned TRBD1 or TRBD2 (5 bases each). V lost 5 bases and J lost 3, with 23 bases in between. The CDR3 has 16 residues. Germline-derived CDR1 and CDR2 are DFQATT and SNEGSKA (reference sequence). CDR3 residues: CSAPPPGLEGNYEQYF. The CDR3 region has the DNA TGCAGTGCTCCTCCTCCGGGGCTAGAAGGGAACTACGAGCAGTACTTC.

This clonotype came up a few times. The chain employs TRBV25-1 and TRBJ2-7, with D perhaps matching TRBD2 (5 bases). Between the trimmed V and J ends, which lost 8 bases and 5 bases, there was a span of 10 bases. The germline V gene has CDR1 MGHDK and CDR2 SYGVNS. CDR3 length equals 11 residues. The CDR3 nucleotides read TGTGCCAGCGCGCGGGCGGACGAGCAGTACTTC. Residues: CASARADEQYF.

This clonotype was counted between two and nine times. The chain links TRBV10-3 to TRBJ1-3; unclear D gene. Germline V gene data show CDR1 as ENHRY and CDR2 as SYGVKD. Trimming stripped 3 bases from V and 0 bases from J, with 12 bases between. The CDR3 is 16 residues long. The CDR3 loop reads CAISDPRAFSGNTIYF. CDR3 DNA: TGTGCCATCAGTGACCCTAGGGCGTTCTCTGGAAACACCATATATTTT.